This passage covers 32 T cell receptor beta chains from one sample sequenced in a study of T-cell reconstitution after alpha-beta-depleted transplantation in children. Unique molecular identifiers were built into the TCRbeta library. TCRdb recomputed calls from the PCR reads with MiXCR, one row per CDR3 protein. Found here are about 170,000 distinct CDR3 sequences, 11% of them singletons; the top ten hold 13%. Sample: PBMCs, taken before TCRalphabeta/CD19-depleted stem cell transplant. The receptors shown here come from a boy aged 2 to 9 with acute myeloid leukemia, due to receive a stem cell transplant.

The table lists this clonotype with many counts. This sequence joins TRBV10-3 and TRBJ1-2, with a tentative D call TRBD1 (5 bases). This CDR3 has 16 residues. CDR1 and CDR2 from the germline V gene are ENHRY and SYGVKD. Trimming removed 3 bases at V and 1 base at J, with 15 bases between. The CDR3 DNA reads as TGTGCCATCAGTGACTCCAATCAGACAGTTAACTATGGCTACACCTTC. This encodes CAISDSNQTVNYGYTF.

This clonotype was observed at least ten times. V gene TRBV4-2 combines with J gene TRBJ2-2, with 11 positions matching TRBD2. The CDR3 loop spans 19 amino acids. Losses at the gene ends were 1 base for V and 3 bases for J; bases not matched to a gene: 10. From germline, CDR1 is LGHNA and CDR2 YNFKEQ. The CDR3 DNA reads TGTGCCAGCAGCCAAGGTTATGGGCTAGCGGGAGGACACACCGGGGAGCTGTTTTTT. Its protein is CASSQGYGLAGGHTGELFF.

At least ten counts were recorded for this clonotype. CDR3 region: CASSLDNTGELFF. CDR3 coding DNA: TGTGCCAGCAGCTTAGATAACACCGGGGAGCTGTTTTTT. This chain uses TRBV7-3 with TRBJ2-2; D is unclear. The germline V and J ends were trimmed by 2 bases and 2 bases, with 3 bases remaining between them. This CDR3 spans 13 amino acids. Germline values: CDR1 SGHTA, CDR2 FQGTGA.

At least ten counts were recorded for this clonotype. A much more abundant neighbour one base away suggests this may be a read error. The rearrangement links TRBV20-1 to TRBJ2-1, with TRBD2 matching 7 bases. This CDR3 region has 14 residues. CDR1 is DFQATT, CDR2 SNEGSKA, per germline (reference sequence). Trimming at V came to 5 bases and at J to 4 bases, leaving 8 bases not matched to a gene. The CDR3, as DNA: TGCAGTGCTTCTCCTAGCGGCCTTTACAATGAGCAGTTCTTC. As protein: CSASPSGLYNEQFF.

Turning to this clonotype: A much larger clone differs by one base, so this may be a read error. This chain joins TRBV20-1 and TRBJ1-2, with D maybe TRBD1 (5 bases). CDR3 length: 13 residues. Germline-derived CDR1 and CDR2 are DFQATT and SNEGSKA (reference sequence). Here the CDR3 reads CSASGRGQNGDTF. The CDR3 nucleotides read TGCAGTGCTAGTGGGAGGGGCCAAAATGGCGACACCTTC.

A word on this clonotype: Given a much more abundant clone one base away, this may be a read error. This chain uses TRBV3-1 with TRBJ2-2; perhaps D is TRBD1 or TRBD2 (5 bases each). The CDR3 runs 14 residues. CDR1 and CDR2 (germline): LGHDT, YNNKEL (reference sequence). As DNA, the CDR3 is TGTGCCAGCAGCCACGACAGCAACACCGGGGAGCCGTTTTTT. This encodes CASSHDSNTGEPFF.

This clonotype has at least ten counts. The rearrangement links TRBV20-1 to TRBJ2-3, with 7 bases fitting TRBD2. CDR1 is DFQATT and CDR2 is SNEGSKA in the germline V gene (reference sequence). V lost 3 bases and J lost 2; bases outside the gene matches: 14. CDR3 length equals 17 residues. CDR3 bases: TGCAGTGCTAGGGCCGAAGTTAAAGCGGGGCCCACAGATACGCAGTATTTT. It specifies CSARAEVKAGPTDTQYF.

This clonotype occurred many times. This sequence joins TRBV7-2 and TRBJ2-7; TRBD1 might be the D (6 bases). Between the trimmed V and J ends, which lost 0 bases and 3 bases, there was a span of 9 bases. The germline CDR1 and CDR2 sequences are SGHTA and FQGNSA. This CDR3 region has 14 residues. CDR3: CASSLAVTGYEQYF. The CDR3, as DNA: TGTGCCAGCAGCTTAGCCGTGACAGGCTACGAGCAGTACTTC.

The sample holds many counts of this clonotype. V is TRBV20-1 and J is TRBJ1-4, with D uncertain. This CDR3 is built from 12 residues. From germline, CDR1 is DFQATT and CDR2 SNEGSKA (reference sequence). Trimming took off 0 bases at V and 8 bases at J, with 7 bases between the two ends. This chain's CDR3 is CSARDLGEKLFF. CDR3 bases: TGCAGTGCTAGAGATCTAGGAGAAAAACTGTTTTTT.

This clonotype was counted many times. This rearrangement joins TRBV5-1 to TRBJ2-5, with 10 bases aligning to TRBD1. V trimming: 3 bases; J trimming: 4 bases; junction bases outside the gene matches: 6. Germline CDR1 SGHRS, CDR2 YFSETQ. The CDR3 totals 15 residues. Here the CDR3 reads CASSWATGGPETQYF. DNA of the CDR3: TGCGCCAGCAGCTGGGCGACAGGGGGCCCAGAGACCCAGTACTTC.

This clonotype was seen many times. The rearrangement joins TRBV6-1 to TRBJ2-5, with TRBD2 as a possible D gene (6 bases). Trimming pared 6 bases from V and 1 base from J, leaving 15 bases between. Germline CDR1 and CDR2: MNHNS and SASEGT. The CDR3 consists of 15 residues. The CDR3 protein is CASRRLGGSQETQYF. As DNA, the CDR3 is TGTGCCAGCAGACGTTTAGGAGGGTCCCAAGAGACCCAGTACTTC.

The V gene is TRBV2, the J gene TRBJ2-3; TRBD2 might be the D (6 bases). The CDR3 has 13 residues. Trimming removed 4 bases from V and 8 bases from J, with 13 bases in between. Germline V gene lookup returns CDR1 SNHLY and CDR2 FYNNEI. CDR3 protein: CASSVAGTGTQYF. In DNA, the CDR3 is TGTGCCAGCAGTGTGGCAGGGACTGGTACGCAGTATTTT.

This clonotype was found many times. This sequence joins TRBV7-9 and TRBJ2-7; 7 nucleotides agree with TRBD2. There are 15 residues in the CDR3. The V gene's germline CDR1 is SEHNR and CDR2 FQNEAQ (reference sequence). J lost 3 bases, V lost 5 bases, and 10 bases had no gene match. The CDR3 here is CASSLSAGLLYEQYF. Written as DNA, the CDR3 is TGTGCCAGCAGCCTTTCAGCGGGATTACTCTACGAGCAGTACTTC.

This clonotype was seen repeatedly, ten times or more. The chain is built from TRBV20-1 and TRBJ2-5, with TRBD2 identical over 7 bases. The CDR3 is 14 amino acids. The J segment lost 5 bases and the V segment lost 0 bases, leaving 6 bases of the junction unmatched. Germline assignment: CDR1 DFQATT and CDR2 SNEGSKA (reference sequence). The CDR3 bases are TGCAGTGCTAGAGATGGCGGGGGTGGGGAGACCCAGTACTTC. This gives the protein CSARDGGGGETQYF.

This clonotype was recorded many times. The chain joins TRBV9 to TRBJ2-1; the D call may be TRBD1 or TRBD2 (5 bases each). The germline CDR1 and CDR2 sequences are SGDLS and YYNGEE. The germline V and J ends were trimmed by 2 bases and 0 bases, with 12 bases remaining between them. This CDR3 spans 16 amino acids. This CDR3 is CASSVGVTISYNEQFF. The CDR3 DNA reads TGTGCCAGCAGCGTGGGGGTTACGATCTCCTACAATGAGCAGTTCTTC.

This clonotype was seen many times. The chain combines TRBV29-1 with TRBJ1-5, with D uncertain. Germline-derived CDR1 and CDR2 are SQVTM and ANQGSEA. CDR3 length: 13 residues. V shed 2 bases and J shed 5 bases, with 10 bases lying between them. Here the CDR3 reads CSVESGTDQPQHF. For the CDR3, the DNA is TGCAGCGTTGAATCAGGTACGGATCAGCCCCAGCATTTT.

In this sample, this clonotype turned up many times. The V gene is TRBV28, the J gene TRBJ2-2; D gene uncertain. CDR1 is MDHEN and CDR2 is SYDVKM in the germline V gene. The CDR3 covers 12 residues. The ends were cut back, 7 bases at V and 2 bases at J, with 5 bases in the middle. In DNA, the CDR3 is TGTGCCAGCAATAGAAACACCGGGGAGCTGTTTTTT. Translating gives CASNRNTGELFF.

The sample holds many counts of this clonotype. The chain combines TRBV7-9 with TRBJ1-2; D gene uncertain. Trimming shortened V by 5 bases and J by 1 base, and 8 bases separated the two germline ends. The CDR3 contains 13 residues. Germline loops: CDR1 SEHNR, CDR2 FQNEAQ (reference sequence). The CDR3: CASSLDFNYGYTF. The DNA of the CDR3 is TGTGCCAGCAGCCTGGACTTTAACTATGGCTACACCTTC.

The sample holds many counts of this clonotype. CDR3 DNA: TGCGCCAGCAGCCAAGTGGTGGGAGAAGTCGCTGAAGCTTTCTTT. Translation gives CASSQVVGEVAEAFF. V and J are TRBV4-1 and TRBJ1-1; D is undetermined. The V gene's germline CDR1 is MGHRA and CDR2 YSYEKL. This CDR3 is 15 amino acids long. The V end was cut by 1 base, the J end by 6 bases, with 15 bases between.

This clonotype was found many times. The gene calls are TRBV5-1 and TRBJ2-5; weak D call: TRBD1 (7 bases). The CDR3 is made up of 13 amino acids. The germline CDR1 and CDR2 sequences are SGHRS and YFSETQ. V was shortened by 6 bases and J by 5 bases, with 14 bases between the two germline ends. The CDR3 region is CASNTQGTETQYF. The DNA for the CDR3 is TGCGCCAGCAACACACAGGGGACTGAGACCCAGTACTTC.

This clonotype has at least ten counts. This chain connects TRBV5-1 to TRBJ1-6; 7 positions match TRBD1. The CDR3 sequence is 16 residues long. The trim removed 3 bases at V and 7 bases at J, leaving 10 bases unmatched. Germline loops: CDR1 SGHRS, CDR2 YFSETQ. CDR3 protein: CASSSDGTVGNSPLHF. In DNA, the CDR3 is TGCGCCAGCAGCTCTGACGGGACAGTGGGAAATTCACCCCTCCACTTT.

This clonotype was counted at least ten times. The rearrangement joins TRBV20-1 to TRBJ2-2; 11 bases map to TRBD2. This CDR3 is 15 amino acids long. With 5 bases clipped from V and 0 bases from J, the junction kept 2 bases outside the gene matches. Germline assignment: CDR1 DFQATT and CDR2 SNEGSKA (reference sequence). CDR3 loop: CSASSGRSNTGELFF. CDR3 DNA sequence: TGCAGTGCTTCTAGCGGGAGGTCGAACACCGGGGAGCTGTTTTTT.

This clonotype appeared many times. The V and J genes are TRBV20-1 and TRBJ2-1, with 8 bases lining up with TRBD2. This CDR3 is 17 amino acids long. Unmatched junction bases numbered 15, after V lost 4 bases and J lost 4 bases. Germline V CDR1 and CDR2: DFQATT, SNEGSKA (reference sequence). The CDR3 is CSAIPSGRVWTYNEQFF. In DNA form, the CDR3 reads TGCAGTGCTATCCCCAGCGGGAGAGTCTGGACTTACAATGAGCAGTTCTTC.

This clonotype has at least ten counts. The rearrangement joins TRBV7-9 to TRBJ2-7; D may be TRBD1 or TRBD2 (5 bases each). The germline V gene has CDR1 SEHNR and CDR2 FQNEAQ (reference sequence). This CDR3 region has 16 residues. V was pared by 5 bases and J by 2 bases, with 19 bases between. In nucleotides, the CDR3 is TGTGCCAGCAGCCCCACGGGACCCAAGGCCGCCTACGAGCAGTACTTC. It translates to CASSPTGPKAAYEQYF.

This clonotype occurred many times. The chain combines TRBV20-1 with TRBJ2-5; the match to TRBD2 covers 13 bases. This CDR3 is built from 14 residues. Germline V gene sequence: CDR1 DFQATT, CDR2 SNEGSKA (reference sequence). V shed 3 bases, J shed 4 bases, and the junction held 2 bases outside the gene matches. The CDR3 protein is CSASGTSGVETQYF. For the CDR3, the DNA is TGCAGTGCTAGTGGGACTAGCGGGGTAGAGACCCAGTACTTC.

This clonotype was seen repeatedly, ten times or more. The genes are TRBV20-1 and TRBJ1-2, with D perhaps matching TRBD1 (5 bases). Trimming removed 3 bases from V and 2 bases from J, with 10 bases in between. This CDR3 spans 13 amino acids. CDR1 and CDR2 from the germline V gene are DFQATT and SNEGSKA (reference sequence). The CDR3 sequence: CSASSGPNYGYTF. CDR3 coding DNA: TGCAGTGCTAGTTCAGGGCCCAACTATGGCTACACCTTC.

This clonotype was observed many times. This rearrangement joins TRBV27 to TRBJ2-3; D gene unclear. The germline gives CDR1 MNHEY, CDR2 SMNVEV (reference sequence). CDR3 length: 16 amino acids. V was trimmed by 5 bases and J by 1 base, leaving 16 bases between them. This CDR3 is CASSLIPLWGTDTQYF. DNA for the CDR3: TGTGCCAGCAGTCTTATCCCCCTCTGGGGCACAGATACGCAGTATTTT.

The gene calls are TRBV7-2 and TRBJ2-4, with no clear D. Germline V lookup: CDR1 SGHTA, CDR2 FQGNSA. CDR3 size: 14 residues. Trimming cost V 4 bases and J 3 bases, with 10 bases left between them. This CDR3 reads CASSSIKGKNIQYF. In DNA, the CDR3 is TGTGCCAGCAGCTCTATCAAGGGCAAAAACATTCAGTACTTC.

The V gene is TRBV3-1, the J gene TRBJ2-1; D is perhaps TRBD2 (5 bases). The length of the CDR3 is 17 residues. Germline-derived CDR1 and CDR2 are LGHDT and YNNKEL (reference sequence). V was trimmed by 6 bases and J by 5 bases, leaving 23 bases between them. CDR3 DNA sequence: TGTGCCAGCAGTCTAGGCGGAGGAAACATTATAAACAATGAGCAGTTCTTC. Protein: CASSLGGGNIINNEQFF.

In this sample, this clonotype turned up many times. The CDR3 DNA is TGCAGTGCTTCTCCGGCGGCGGGATGGGAGACCCAGTACTTC. This encodes CSASPAAGWETQYF. The V call is TRBV20-1, the J call TRBJ2-5; perhaps TRBD2 as D (6 bases). With 5 bases removed from V and 5 bases from J, the gap between germline ends came to 18 bases. The CDR3 spans 14 residues. Germline V lookup: CDR1 DFQATT, CDR2 SNEGSKA (reference sequence).

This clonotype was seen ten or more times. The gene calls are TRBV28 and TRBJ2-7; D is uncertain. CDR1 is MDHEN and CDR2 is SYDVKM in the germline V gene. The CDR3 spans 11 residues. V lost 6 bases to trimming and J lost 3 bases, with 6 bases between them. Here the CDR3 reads CASRQYYEQYV. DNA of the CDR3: TGTGCCAGCAGACAGTACTACGAGCAGTACGTC.

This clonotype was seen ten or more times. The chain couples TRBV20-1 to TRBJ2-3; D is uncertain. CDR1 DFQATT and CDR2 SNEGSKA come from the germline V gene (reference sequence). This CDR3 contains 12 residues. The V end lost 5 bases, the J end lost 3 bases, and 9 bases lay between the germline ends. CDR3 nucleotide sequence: TGCAGTGCTGGAACAAGGACAGATACGCAGTATTTT. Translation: CSAGTRTDTQYF.